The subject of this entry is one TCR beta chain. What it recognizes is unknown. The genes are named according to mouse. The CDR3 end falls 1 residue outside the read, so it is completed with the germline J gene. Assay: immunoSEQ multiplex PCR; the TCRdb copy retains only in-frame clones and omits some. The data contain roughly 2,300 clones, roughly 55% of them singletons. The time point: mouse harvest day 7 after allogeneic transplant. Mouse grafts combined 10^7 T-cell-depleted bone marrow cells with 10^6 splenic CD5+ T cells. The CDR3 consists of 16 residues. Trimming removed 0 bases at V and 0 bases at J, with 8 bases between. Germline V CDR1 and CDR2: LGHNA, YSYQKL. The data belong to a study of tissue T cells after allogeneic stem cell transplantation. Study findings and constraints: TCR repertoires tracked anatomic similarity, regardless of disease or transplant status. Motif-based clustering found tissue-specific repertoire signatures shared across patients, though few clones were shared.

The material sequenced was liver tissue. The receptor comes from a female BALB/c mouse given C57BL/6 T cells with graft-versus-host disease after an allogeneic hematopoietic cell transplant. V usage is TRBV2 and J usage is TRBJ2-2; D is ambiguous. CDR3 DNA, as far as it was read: TGTGCCAGCAGCCAAGAATGGGTCCCAAACACCGGGCAGCTCTAC. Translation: CASSQEWVPNTGQLY. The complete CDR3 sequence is CASSQEWVPNTGQLYF.